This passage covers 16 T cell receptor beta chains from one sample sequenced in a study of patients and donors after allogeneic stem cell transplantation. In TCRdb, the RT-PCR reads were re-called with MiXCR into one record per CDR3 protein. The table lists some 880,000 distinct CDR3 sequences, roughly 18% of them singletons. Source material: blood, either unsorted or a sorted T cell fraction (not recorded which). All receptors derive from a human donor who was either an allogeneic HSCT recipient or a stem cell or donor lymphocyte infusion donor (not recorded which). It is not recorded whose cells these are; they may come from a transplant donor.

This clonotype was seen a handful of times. CDR3 residues: CSARDQGARSYEQYF. CDR3 in DNA: TGCAGTGCTAGAGATCAAGGGGCGCGCTCCTACGAGCAGTACTTC. The chain combines TRBV20-1 with TRBJ2-7; weak D call: TRBD1 (5 bases). The CDR3 spans 15 residues. In germline, CDR1 is DFQATT, CDR2 SNEGSKA (reference sequence). V gave up 0 bases and J gave up 0 bases, with 12 bases separating them.

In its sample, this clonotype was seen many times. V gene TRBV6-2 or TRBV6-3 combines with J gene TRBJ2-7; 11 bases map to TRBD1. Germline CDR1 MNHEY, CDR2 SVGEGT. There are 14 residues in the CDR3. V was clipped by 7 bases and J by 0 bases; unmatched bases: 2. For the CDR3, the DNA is TGTGCCAGCAATGGACAGGGGGCCTCCTACGAGCAGTACTTC. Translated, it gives CASNGQGASYEQYF.

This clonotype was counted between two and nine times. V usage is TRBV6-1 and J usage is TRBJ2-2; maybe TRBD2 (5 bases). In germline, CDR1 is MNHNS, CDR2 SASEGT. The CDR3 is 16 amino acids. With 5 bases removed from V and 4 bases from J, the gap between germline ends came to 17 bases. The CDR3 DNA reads TGTGCCAGCAGTCACCCGGCCGTAGAGGGCACCGGGGAGCTGTTTTTT. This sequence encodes CASSHPAVEGTGELFF.

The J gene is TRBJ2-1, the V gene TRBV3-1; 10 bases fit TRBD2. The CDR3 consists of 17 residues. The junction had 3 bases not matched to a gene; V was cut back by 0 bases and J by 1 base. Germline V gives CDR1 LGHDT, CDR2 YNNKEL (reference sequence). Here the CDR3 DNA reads TGTGCCAGCAGCCAAGATGCACTAGCGGGGTCCTACAATGAGCAGTTCTTC. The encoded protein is CASSQDALAGSYNEQFF.

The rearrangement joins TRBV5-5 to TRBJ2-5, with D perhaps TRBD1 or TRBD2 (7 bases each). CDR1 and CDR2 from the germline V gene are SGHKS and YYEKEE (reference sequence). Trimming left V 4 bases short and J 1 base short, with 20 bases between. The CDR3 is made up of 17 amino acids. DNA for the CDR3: TGTGCCAGCAGCCTACGGAGGGGGAGGGGGCTCCAAGAGACCCAGTACTTC. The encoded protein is CASSLRRGRGLQETQYF.

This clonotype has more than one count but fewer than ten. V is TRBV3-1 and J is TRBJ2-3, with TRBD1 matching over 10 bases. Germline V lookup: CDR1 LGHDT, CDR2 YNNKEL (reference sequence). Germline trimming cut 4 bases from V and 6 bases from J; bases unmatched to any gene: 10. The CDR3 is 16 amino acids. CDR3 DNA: TGTGCCAGCAGCCCCACGGGGACAGGGGATCACGATACGCAGTATTTT. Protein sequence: CASSPTGTGDHDTQYF.

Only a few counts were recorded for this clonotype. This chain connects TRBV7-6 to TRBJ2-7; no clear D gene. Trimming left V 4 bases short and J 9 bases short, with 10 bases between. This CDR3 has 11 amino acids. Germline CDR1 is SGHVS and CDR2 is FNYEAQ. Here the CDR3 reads CASSSSEVQYF. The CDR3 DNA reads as TGTGCCAGCAGCTCATCAGAGGTGCAGTACTTC.

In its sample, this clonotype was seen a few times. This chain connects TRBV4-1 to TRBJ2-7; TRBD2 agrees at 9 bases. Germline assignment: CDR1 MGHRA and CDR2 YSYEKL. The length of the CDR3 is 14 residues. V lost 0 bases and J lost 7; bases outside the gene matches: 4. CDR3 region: CASSQDPLAGEQYF. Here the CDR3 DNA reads TGCGCCAGCAGCCAAGATCCCCTAGCGGGAGAGCAGTACTTC.

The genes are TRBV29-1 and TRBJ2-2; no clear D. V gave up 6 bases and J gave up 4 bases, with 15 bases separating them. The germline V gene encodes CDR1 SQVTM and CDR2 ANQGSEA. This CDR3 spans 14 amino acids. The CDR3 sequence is CSVIWQALTGELFF. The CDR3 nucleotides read TGCAGCGTGATTTGGCAGGCCCTCACCGGGGAGCTGTTTTTT.

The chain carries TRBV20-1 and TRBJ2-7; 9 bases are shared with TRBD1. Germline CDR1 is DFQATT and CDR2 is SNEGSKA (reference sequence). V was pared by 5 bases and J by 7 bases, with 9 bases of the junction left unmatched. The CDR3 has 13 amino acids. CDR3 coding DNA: TGCAGTGCTCCGGGACAGGGCAATTGGGAGCAGTACTTC. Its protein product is CSAPGQGNWEQYF.

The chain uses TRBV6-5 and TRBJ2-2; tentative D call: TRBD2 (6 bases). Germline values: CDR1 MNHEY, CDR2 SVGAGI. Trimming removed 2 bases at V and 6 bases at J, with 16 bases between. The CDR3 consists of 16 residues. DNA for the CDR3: TGTGCCAGCAGTTACGGGACTGAGGTGATGGCCGGGGAGCTGTTTTTT. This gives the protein CASSYGTEVMAGELFF.

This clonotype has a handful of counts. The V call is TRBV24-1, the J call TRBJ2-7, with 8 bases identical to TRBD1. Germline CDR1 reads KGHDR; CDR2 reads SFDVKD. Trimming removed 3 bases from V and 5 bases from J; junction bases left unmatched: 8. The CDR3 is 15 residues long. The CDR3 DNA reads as TGTGCCACCAGTGATGGTAAAGGACAGGGCCACGAGCAGTACTTC. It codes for CATSDGKGQGHEQYF.

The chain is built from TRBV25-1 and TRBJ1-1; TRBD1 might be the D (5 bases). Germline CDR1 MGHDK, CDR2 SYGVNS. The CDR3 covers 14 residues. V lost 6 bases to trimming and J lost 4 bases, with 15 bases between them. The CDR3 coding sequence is TGTGCCAGCAGGAAAATCGGGACGGCCACTGAAGCTTTCTTT. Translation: CASRKIGTATEAFF.

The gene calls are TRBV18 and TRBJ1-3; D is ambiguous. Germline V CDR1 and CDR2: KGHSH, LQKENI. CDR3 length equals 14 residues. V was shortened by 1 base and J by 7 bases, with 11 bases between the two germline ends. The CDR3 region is CASSPRGVENTIYF. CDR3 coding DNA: TGTGCCAGCTCACCACGGGGAGTAGAGAACACCATATATTTT.

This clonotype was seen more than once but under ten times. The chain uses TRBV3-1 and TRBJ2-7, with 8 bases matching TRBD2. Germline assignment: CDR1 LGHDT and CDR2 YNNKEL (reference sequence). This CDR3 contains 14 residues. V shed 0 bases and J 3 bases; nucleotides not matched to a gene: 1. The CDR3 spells CASSQEGLVYEQYF. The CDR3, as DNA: TGTGCCAGCAGCCAAGAGGGACTAGTCTACGAGCAGTACTTC.

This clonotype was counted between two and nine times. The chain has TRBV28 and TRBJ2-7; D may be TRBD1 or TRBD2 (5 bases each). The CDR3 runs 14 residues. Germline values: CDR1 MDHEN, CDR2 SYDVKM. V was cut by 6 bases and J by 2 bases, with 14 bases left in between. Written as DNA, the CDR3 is TGTGCCAGCAGCCCGGGACGACGAACCTACGAGCAGTACTTC. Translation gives CASSPGRRTYEQYF.